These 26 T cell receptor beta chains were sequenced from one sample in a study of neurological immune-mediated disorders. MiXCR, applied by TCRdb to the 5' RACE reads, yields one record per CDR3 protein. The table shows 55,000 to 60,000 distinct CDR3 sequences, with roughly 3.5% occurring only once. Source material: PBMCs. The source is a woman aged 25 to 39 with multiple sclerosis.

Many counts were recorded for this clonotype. CDR3 residues: CSVEPLYLETQYF. The CDR3 DNA follows: TGCAGCGTTGAACCATTATACTTGGAGACCCAGTACTTC. The chain joins TRBV29-1 to TRBJ2-5; no reliable D call. The CDR3 has 13 residues. CDR1 and CDR2 (germline): SQVTM, ANQGSEA. Trimming took 2 bases from V and 5 from J, leaving 12 bases between them.

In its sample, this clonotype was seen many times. The CDR3 bases are TGCAGTGCTCGGACCAGGGGGATTTCCTACGAGCAGTACTTC. It translates to CSARTRGISYEQYF. The chain employs TRBV20-1 and TRBJ2-7, with TRBD1 matching 7 bases. This CDR3 contains 14 residues. Trimming at V came to 5 bases and at J to 1 base, leaving 8 bases not matched to a gene. The germline V gene has CDR1 DFQATT and CDR2 SNEGSKA (reference sequence).

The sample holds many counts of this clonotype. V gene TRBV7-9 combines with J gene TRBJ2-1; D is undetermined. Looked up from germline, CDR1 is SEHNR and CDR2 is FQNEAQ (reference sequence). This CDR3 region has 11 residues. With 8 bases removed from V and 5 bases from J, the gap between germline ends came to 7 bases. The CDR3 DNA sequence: TGTGCCAGCGGCCTTAACAATGAGCAGTTCTTC. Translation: CASGLNNEQFF.

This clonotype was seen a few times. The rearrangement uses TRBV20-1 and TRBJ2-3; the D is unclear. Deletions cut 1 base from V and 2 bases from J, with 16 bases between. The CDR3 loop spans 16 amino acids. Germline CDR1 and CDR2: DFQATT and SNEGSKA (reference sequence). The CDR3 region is CSARGVPDQNTDTQYF. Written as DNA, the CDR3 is TGCAGTGCTAGAGGGGTGCCCGACCAGAACACAGATACGCAGTATTTT.

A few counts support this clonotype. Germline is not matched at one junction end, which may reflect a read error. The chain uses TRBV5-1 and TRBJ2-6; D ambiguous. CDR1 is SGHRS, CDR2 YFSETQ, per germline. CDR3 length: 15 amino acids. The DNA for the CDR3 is TGCGTCAGCAGCTTGGGTCCCTCTGGGGCCAACGTCCTGACTTTC. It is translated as CVSSLGPSGANVLTF.

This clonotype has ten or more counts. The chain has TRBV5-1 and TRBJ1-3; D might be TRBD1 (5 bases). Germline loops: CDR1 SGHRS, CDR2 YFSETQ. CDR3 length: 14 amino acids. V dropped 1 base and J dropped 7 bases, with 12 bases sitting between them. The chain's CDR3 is CASSLTDEGNTIYF. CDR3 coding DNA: TGCGCCAGCAGCTTGACGGACGAGGGGAACACCATATATTTT.

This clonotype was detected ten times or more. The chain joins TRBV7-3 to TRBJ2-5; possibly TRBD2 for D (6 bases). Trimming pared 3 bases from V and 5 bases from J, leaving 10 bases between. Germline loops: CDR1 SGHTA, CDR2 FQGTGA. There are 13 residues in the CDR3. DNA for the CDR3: TGTGCCAGCAGCTTCGGGAGTGGGGAGACCCAGTACTTC. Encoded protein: CASSFGSGETQYF.

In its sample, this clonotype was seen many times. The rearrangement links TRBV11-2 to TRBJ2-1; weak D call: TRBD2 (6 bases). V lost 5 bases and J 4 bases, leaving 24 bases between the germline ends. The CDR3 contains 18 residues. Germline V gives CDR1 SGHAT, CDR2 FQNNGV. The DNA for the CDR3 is TGTGCCAGCAGCACGGGGGTAGGAAGGTTATGGCTTTACAATGAGCAGTTCTTC. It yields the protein CASSTGVGRLWLYNEQFF.

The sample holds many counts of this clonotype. For the CDR3, the DNA is TGCGCCAGCAGCGGCGGAGGGGAGTCACCCCTCCACTTT. It codes for CASSGGGESPLHF. The V gene is TRBV5-1, the J gene TRBJ1-6; maybe TRBD1 (5 bases). The CDR3 sequence is 13 residues long. The V end was cut by 4 bases, the J end by 10 bases, with 12 bases between. CDR1 is SGHRS and CDR2 is YFSETQ in the germline V gene.

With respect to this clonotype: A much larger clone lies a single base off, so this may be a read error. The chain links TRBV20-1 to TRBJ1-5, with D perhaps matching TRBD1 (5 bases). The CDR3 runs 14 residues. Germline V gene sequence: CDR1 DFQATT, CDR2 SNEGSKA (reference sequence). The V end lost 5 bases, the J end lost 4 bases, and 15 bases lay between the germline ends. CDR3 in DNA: TGCAGTGCTCTTTCAGGGTCAAAAAATCAGCCCCAGCATTTT. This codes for CSALSGSKNQPQHF.

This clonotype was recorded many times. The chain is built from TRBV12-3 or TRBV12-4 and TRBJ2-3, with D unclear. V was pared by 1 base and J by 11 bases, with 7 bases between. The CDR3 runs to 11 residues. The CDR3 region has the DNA TGTGCCAGCAGTTTAGGGGCCAAGCAGTATTTT. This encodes CASSLGAKQYF.

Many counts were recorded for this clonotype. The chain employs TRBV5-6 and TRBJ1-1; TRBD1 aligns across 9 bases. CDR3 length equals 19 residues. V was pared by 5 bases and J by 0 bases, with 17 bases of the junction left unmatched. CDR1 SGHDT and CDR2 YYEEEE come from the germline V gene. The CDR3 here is CASRWSEAGTGPLNTEAFF. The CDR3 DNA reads TGTGCCAGCAGATGGAGCGAGGCCGGGACAGGGCCCCTGAACACTGAAGCTTTCTTT.

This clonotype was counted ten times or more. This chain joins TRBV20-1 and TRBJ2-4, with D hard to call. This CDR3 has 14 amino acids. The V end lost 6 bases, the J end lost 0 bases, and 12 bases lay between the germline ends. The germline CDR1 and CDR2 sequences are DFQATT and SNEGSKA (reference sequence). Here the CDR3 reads CSAAQSVAKNIQYF. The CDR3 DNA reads TGCAGTGCCGCCCAGTCTGTAGCCAAAAACATTCAGTACTTC.

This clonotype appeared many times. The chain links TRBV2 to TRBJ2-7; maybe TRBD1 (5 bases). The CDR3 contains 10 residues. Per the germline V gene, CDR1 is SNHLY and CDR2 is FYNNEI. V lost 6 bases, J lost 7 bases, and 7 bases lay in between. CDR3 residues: CASSRVEQYF. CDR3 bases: TGTGCCAGCAGCAGGGTTGAGCAGTACTTC.

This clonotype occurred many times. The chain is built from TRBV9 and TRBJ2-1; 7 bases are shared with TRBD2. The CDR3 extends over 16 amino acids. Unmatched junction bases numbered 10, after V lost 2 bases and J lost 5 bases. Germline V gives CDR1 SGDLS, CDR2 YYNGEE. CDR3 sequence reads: CASSVSSGITNNEQFF. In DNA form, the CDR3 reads TGTGCCAGCAGCGTTTCGAGCGGGATTACTAACAATGAGCAGTTCTTC.

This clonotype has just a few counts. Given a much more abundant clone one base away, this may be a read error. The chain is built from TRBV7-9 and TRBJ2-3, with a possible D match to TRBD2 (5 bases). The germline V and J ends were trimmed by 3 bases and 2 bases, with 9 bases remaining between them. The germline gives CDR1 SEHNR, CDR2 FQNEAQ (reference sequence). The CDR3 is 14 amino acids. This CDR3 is CASSLSGTTDTQYF. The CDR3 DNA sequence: TGTGCCAGCAGCTTGAGCGGAACCACAGATACGCAGTATTTT.

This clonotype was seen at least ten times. As DNA, the CDR3 is TGCAGTGCTAGTCGGGCAGGTGGCCCCTACGAGCAGTACTTC. Its protein product is CSASRAGGPYEQYF. The gene calls are TRBV20-1 and TRBJ2-7; the D is unclear. Per the germline V gene, CDR1 is DFQATT and CDR2 is SNEGSKA (reference sequence). V was trimmed by 3 bases and J by 2 bases, leaving 14 bases between them. The CDR3 totals 14 residues.

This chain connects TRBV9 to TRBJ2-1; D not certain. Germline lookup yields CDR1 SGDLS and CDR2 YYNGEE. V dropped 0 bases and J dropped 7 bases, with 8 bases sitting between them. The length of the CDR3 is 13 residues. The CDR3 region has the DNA TGTGCCAGCAGCGTAGCTCCGGCGAATGAGCAGTTCTTC. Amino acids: CASSVAPANEQFF. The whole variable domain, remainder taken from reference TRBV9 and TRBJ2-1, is DSGVTQTPKHLITATGQRVTLRCSPRSGDLSVYWYQQSLDQGLQFLIQYYNGEERAKGNILERFSAQQFPDLHSELNLSSLELGDSALYFCASSVAPANEQFFGPGTRLTVL.

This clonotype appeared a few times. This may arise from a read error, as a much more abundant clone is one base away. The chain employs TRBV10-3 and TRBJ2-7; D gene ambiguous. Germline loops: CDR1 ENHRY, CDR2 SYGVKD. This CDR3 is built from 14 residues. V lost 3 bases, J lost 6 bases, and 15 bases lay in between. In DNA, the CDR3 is TGTGCCATCAGTGAAGGAATAGCAGCATCCGAGCAGTACTTC. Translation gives CAISEGIAASEQYF.

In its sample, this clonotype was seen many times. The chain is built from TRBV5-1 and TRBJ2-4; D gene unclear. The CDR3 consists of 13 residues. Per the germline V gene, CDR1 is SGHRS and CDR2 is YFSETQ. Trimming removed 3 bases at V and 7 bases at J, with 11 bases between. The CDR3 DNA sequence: TGCGCCAGCAGCTCGAGCTTGGACAACATTCAGTACTTC. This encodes CASSSSLDNIQYF.

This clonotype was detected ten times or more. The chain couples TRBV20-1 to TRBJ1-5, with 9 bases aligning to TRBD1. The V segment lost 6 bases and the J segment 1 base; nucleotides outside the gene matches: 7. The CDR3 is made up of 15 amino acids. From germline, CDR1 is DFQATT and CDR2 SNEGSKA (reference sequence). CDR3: CSALRDRASNQPQHF. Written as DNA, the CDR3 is TGCAGTGCCCTTCGGGACAGGGCGAGCAATCAGCCCCAGCATTTT.

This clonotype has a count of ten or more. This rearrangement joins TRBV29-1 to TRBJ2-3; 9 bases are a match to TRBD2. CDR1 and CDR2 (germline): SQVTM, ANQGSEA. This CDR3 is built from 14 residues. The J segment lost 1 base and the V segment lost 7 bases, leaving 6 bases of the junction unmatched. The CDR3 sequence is CSGAGGGGTDTQYF. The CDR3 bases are TGCAGCGGTGCGGGGGGGGGAGGCACAGATACGCAGTATTTT.

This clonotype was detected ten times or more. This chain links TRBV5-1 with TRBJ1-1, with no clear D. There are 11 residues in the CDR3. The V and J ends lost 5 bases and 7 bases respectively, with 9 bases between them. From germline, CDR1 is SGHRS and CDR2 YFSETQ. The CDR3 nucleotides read TGCGCCAGCAGTGGGATGAATGAAGCTTTCTTT. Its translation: CASSGMNEAFF.

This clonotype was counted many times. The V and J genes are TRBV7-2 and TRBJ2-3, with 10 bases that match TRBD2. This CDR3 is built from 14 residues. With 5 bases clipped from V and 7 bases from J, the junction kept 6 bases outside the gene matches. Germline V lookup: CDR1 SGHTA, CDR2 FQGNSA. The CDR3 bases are TGTGCCAGCAGCCTCACTAGCGGGAAGAATACGCAGTATTTT. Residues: CASSLTSGKNTQYF.

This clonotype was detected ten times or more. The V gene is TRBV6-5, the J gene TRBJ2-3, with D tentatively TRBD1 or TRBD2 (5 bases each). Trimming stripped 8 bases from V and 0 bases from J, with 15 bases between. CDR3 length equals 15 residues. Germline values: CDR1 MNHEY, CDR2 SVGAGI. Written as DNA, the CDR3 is TGTGCCAGCTCCCTTTTGGGGGTTAGCACAGATACGCAGTATTTT. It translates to CASSLLGVSTDTQYF.

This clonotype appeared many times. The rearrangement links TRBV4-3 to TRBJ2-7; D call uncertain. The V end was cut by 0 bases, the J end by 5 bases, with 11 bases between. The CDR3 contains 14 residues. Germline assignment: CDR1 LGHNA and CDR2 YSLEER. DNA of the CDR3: TGCGCCAGCAGCCAAGATCGGGTACTCCACGAGCAGTACTTC. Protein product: CASSQDRVLHEQYF.